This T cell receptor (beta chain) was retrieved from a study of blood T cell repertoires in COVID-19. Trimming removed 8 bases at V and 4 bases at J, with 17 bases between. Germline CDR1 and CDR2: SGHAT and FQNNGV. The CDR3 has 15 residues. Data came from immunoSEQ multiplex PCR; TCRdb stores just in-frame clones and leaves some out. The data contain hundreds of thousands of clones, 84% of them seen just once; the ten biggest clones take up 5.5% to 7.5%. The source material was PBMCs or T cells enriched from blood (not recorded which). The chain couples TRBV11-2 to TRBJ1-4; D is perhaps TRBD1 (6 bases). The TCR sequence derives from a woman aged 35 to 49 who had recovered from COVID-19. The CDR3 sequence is CASGDRLGSNEKLFF. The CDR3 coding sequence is TGTGCCAGCGGTGACAGGCTCGGCAGTAATGAAAAACTGTTTTTT.